One sample yielded the 18 T cell receptor beta chains listed below, sequenced in a study of shared clonotypes between healthy human individuals. Using immunoSEQ multiplex PCR, the repertoire was profiled, and TCRdb retains in-frame clones only, with some absent. The sample records about 2,100,000 clones, 90% to 95% being singletons. Only CD45RO-negative cells positively selected for CCR7 counted as naive CD8 cells, so terminally differentiated effector memory CD45RA+ cells were excluded. Input material: naive CD8+ T cells from PBMCs. The receptors shown here come from a young man in good health. Some clones in this sample may be carry-over from other donors' samples.

The count of this clone is one. This chain connects TRBV4-1 to TRBJ1-6; 7 bases map to TRBD1. Germline V gene lookup returns CDR1 MGHRA and CDR2 YSYEKL. This CDR3 region has 15 residues. The trim removed 1 base at V and 7 bases at J, leaving 4 bases unmatched. CDR3 sequence (DNA): TGCGCCAGCAGCCAAGGGACAGGAGACAATTCACCCCTCCACTTT. This gives the protein CASSQGTGDNSPLHF.

The chain joins TRBV7-9 to TRBJ1-1; D gene uncertain. V was clipped by 4 bases and J by 2 bases, with 11 bases between them. This CDR3 comprises 14 residues. Germline V gene lookup returns CDR1 SEHNR and CDR2 FQNEAQ (reference sequence). DNA of the CDR3: TGTGCCAGCAGCTCCGGGAAGGGAAACACTGAAGCTTTCTTT. This sequence encodes CASSSGKGNTEAFF. Variable domain in full (rest from reference TRBV7-9 and TRBJ1-1): DTGVSQNPRHKITKRGQNVTFRCDPISEHNRLYWYRQTLGQGPEFLTYFQNEAQLEKSRLLSDRFSAERPKGSFSTLEIQRTEQGDSAMYLCASSSGKGNTEAFFGQGTRLTVV.

V is TRBV14 and J is TRBJ1-2, with 10 bases fitting TRBD1. The trim removed 4 bases at V and 1 base at J, leaving 15 bases unmatched. Germline CDR1 SGHDN, CDR2 FVKESK. This CDR3 region has 19 residues. Here the CDR3 DNA reads TGTGCCAGCAGCCCCGTAAAAAGACGGGACAGGGGCCTTAACTATGGCTACACCTTC. It translates to CASSPVKRRDRGLNYGYTF.

The rearrangement joins TRBV27 to TRBJ2-7; D is unclear. V dropped 5 bases and J dropped 4 bases, with 15 bases sitting between them. Germline V lookup: CDR1 MNHEY, CDR2 SMNVEV (reference sequence). The CDR3 sequence is 14 residues long. The CDR3 DNA sequence: TGTGCCAGCAGTAACTCACCCCTCGGATACGAGCAGTACTTC. Protein: CASSNSPLGYEQYF.

Points on this clone: This sample includes further DNA sequences coding for the same CDR3. This chain joins TRBV27 and TRBJ2-7; 9 bases are shared with TRBD2. The CDR3 is made up of 15 amino acids. The V and J ends lost 2 bases and 2 bases, in that order; junction bases with no gene match: 4. Germline V gene data show CDR1 as MNHEY and CDR2 as SMNVEV (reference sequence). The CDR3 loop is CASSLRAGGTYEQYF. The CDR3 region has the DNA TGTGCCAGCAGTTTACGAGCGGGAGGTACCTACGAGCAGTACTTC.

For this clone: Other DNA sequences in this sample translate to the same CDR3. This sequence joins TRBV19 and TRBJ1-3; no reliable D call. CDR1 and CDR2 from the germline V gene are LNHDA and SQIVND (reference sequence). The CDR3 sequence is 15 residues long. V dropped 1 base and J dropped 0 bases, with 7 bases sitting between them. The CDR3 region has the DNA TGTGCCAGTAGTATAGGGCGGAGCTCTGGAAACACCATATATTTT. Residues: CASSIGRSSGNTIYF. Full variable domain (missing parts from reference TRBV19 and TRBJ1-3): DGGITQSPKYLFRKEGQNVTLSCEQNLNHDAMYWYRQDPGQGLRLIYYSQIVNDFQKGDIAEGYSVSREKKESFPLTVTSAQKNPTAFYLCASSIGRSSGNTIYFGEGSWLTVV.

V is TRBV10-3 and J is TRBJ2-1; D not certain. CDR1 is ENHRY and CDR2 is SYGVKD in the germline V gene. The V gene lost 2 bases and the J gene lost 10 bases, with 12 bases spanning the gap. The CDR3 length is 13 residues. CDR3 residues: CAISEGPLGEQFF. Written as DNA, the CDR3 is TGTGCCATCAGTGAGGGCCCCCTTGGGGAGCAGTTCTTC.

The chain links TRBV4-1 to TRBJ2-1; 7 nucleotides line up with TRBD2. The length of the CDR3 is 16 residues. The germline gives CDR1 MGHRA, CDR2 YSYEKL. Trimming removed 1 base from V and 3 bases from J; junction bases left unmatched: 6. The CDR3 DNA sequence: TGCGCCAGCAGCCAAGGGGCGGGAGCCAACTACAATGAGCAGTTCTTC. This translates into CASSQGAGANYNEQFF.

The J gene is TRBJ2-5, the V gene TRBV5-1, with 14 nucleotides matching TRBD2. Germline V CDR1 and CDR2: SGHRS, YFSETQ. This CDR3 comprises 18 residues. V was clipped by 3 bases and J by 5 bases; unmatched bases: 12. CDR3 nucleotides: TGCGCCAGCAGCTACCCAGCGGGACTAGCGGGAGAGTTGGAGACCCAGTACTTC. This translates into CASSYPAGLAGELETQYF.

The chain combines TRBV27 with TRBJ2-3, with D perhaps TRBD2 (6 bases). Germline V CDR1 and CDR2: MNHEY, SMNVEV (reference sequence). The germline V and J ends were trimmed by 4 bases and 6 bases, with 14 bases remaining between them. The CDR3 runs to 14 residues. The CDR3 region is CASSWDGDLDTQYF. The CDR3 region has the DNA TGTGCCAGCAGTTGGGACGGGGACTTGGATACGCAGTATTTT.

The chain joins TRBV14 to TRBJ1-1; unclear D gene. The V end was cut by 0 bases, the J end by 4 bases, with 12 bases between. The CDR3 runs to 15 residues. Germline V CDR1 and CDR2: SGHDN, FVKESK. CDR3 loop: CASSQDSPGFTEAFF. As DNA, the CDR3 is TGTGCCAGCAGCCAAGATAGTCCAGGTTTCACTGAAGCTTTCTTT.

Remarks on this clone: At the DNA level, this CDR3 is encoded by other sequences in the same sample as well. The V and J genes are TRBV28 and TRBJ2-3; 11 positions agree with TRBD2. CDR1 is MDHEN and CDR2 is SYDVKM in the germline V gene. This CDR3 has 15 amino acids. J gave up 3 bases and V 5 bases, and 4 bases lay outside the gene matches. CDR3 protein: CASSPTSGRTDTQYF. In DNA, the CDR3 is TGTGCCAGCAGTCCCACTAGCGGGAGAACAGATACGCAGTATTTT.

This chain links TRBV6-6 with TRBJ2-3; D gene unclear. The CDR3 totals 13 residues. Looked up from germline, CDR1 is MNHNY and CDR2 is SVGAGI (reference sequence). V was pared by 2 bases and J by 3 bases, with 6 bases between. CDR3 nucleotide sequence: TGTGCCAGCAGTTACGATCGGACAGATACGCAGTATTTT. As protein: CASSYDRTDTQYF.

The chain combines TRBV5-6 with TRBJ1-1; tentative D call: TRBD1 (5 bases). The germline V gene encodes CDR1 SGHDT and CDR2 YYEEEE. The CDR3 is 18 amino acids. Trimming removed 4 bases at V and 3 bases at J, with 25 bases between. This CDR3 reads CASSQRVFPQGDDTEAFF. Here the CDR3 DNA reads TGTGCCAGCAGCCAAAGGGTATTTCCACAAGGGGACGACACTGAAGCTTTCTTT.

The V gene is TRBV5-4, the J gene TRBJ2-7, with D possibly being TRBD2 (5 bases). Germline values: CDR1 SGHNT, CDR2 YYREEE (reference sequence). The CDR3 contains 14 residues. V lost 3 bases, J lost 7 bases, and 17 bases lay in between. Written as DNA, the CDR3 is TGTGCCAGCAGCTCTACGGGAATCTCGGGGGAGCAGTACTTC. As protein: CASSSTGISGEQYF.

The V call is TRBV21-1, the J call TRBJ1-2; TRBD1, the table's D call, lacks a check against the DNA. TRBV21-1 is an annotated pseudogene. This CDR3 contains 15 residues. CDR3 protein: CASSKCRGLSYGYTF. Here the CDR3 DNA reads TGTGCCAGCAGCAAATGCAGGGGGCTGAGCTATGGCTACACCTTC.

CDR3 sequence reads: CASRRRQGPSYEQYF. Here the CDR3 DNA reads TGTGCCAGCAGGAGAAGACAGGGACCCTCCTACGAGCAGTACTTC. The rearrangement links TRBV28 to TRBJ2-7; 7 bases match TRBD1. Germline V CDR1 and CDR2: MDHEN, SYDVKM. The CDR3 is 15 residues long. V gave up 6 bases and J gave up 0 bases; unmatched junction bases: 8. The complete variable domain, with remaining parts taken from reference TRBV28 and TRBJ2-7, reads DVKVTQSSRYLVKRTGEKVFLECVQDMDHENMFWYRQDPGLGLRLIYFSYDVKMKEKGDIPEGYSVSREKKERFSLILESASTNQTSMYLCASRRRQGPSYEQYFGPGTRLTVT.

This chain connects TRBV27 to TRBJ2-7; 7 nucleotides match TRBD1. Germline V CDR1 and CDR2: MNHEY, SMNVEV (reference sequence). The CDR3 is 15 amino acids. After removal of 5 bases from V and 2 bases from J, the junction contained 9 bases not matched to a gene. Here the CDR3 reads CASSKVWGQTYEQYF. The DNA for the CDR3 is TGTGCCAGCAGTAAGGTCTGGGGACAGACCTACGAGCAGTACTTC.